These 6 T cell receptor beta chains were all obtained from the same sample, sequenced in a study of blood T cell repertoires in COVID-19. This table comes from immunoSEQ multiplex PCR, and its TCRdb copy is limited to in-frame clones, with some not included. The sample contains roughly 40,000 clones, more than 65% of which appear only once. The sequencing sample was made of peripheral blood. The receptor set was obtained from an older man with acute or convalescent COVID-19.

The chain couples TRBV4-2 to TRBJ2-5, with 9 nucleotides matching TRBD1. With V trimmed by 4 bases and J by 5 bases, 14 bases remained unmatched. The germline V gene has CDR1 LGHNA and CDR2 YNFKEQ. The CDR3 has 17 residues. CDR3 sequence (DNA): TGTGCCAGCAGCCCTACGTCACGGACAGGGGTAGGGGAGACCCAGTACTTC. Amino acids: CASSPTSRTGVGETQYF.

The J gene is TRBJ2-1, the V gene TRBV29-1; D not certain. The CDR3 is 16 amino acids. Trimming shortened V by 2 bases and J by 1 base, and 15 bases separated the two germline ends. The germline V gene encodes CDR1 SQVTM and CDR2 ANQGSEA. The CDR3 is CSVEIRSTRSYNEQFF. CDR3 coding DNA: TGCAGCGTTGAAATACGTTCTACCCGTTCCTACAATGAGCAGTTCTTC.

The chain combines TRBV6-5 with TRBJ1-2, with D hard to call. The V end lost 0 bases, the J end lost 8 bases, and 19 bases lay between the germline ends. The CDR3 is 16 residues long. CDR1 and CDR2 from the germline V gene are MNHEY and SVGAGI. The CDR3 loop is CASSYSRRGITLGYTF. CDR3 DNA sequence: TGTGCCAGCAGTTACTCCCGACGGGGTATTACCTTGGGCTACACCTTC.

The CDR3 sequence: CASSPGLQNTGELFF. The CDR3 nucleotides read TGTGCCAGCTCACCGGGACTACAGAACACCGGGGAGCTGTTTTTT. The chain couples TRBV18 to TRBJ2-2, with 7 bases matching TRBD2. V lost 3 bases to trimming and J lost 1 base; unmatched junction nucleotides: 2. The CDR3 has 15 amino acids. Looked up from germline, CDR1 is KGHSH and CDR2 is LQKENI.

This rearrangement joins TRBV30 to TRBJ2-7; perhaps TRBD1 as D (6 bases). Trimming pared 0 bases from V and 4 bases from J, leaving 7 bases between. This CDR3 spans 12 amino acids. Germline loops: CDR1 GTSNPN, CDR2 SVGIG (reference sequence). Here the CDR3 DNA reads TGTGCCTGGAGTGTAGGGGGATACGAGCAGTACTTC. This codes for CAWSVGGYEQYF.

The gene calls are TRBV21-1 and TRBJ2-6; the table's D gene call, TRBD1, was not cross checked with the DNA. TRBV21-1 is noted as a pseudogene. This CDR3 is built from 20 residues. The CDR3 nucleotides read TGTGCCAGCAGCTCCCAGGGCATTGGCGGTCCCTCCTCTGGGGCCAACGTCCTGACTTTC. This encodes CASSSQGIGGPSSGANVLTF.